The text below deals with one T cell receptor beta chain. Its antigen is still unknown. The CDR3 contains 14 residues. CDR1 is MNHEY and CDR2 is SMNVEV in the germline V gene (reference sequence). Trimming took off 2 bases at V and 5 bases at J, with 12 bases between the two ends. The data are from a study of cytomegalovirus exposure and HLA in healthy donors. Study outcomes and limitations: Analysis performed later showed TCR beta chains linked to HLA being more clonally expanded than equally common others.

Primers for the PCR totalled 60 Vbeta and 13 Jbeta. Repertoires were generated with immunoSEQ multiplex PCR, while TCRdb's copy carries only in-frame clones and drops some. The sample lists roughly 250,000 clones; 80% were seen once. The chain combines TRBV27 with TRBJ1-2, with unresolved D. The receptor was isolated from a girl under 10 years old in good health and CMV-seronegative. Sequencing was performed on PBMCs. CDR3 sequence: CASSLGSGQYGYTF. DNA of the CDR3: TGTGCCAGCAGTTTAGGGTCTGGGCAGTATGGCTACACCTTC.